This TCR beta chain was captured in a study of blood T cell repertoires in COVID-19. Study information: Symptom resolution, clearance, or two negative PCRs marked donors in Cohort 3 as recovered. COVID-19 samples, acute and convalescent, were from the United States, Italy and Spain.

This clone occurred once. Here immunoSEQ multiplex PCR was the method, and the copy in TCRdb shows in-frame clones only, minus some. The table records 250,000 to 300,000 clones, more than 75% of them present only once. V was pared by 6 bases and J by 6 bases, with 7 bases of the junction left unmatched. CDR1 and CDR2 from the germline V gene are SGHDT and YYEEEE. This CDR3 has 14 amino acids. Participants, about 18 to 90 years old, spanned about two dozen US areas. This clonotype originated in a woman aged 60-70 years in a cohort exposed to, infected with or recovered from COVID-19 (not recorded which). V and J are TRBV5-6 and TRBJ2-1; 9 bases match TRBD1. The specimen was PBMCs or T cells enriched from blood (not recorded which). In nucleotides, the CDR3 is TGTGCCAGCACCCTACAGGGGGCGGGCAATGAGCAGTTCTTC. Encoded protein: CASTLQGAGNEQFF.